The source of this T cell receptor beta chain is a study of blood T cells in healthy people across ages. Study conclusions and caveats: Versus aged donors, long-lived donors had higher diversity and more naive CD4+ cells. The study found TCR beta diversity correlated strongly with naive T cell percentage.

As concerns this clonotype: Its antigen is not known.

The study isolated at least 6 million PBMCs from each sample. Trimming removed 3 bases at V and 2 bases at J, with 16 bases between. The germline CDR1 and CDR2 sequences are DFQATT and SNEGSKA (reference sequence). The CDR3 covers 15 residues. Next came a second PCR, run for about 7 to 12 cycles, which used a sample-barcoded 5' primer along with a J-beta primer mix. A minimum of 2.5 million CDR3-containing paired-end reads was obtained for each sample. From the 5' RACE reads, TCRdb called clonotypes with MiXCR, one entry per CDR3 protein. This table has hundreds of thousands of distinct CDR3 sequences, 56% appearing once.

The rearrangement links TRBV20-1 to TRBJ2-5; possibly TRBD2 for D (6 bases). The material sequenced was blood. This TCR derives from a man between 35 and 55 years old in good health. The CDR3 region is CSARRGRDVQETQYF. CDR3 nucleotide sequence: TGCAGTGCTAGGCGGGGCCGGGATGTACAAGAGACCCAGTACTTC.